This TCR beta chain originates from a study of CD8+CD57+ T cells in acquired aplastic anemia. In the study overall: Sorting CD4+ and CD8+ cells gave DNA averaging approximately 3 ug. Study-wide points: Some 29 shared CD8+ CDR3s appeared highly expressed within patients' immunodominant clones.

Genomic DNA, the template, was used for profiling of the TCR beta VDJ and CDR3. TCRdb called the reads again in MiXCR, with one record for every CDR3 protein. The sample holds some 410,000 distinct CDR3 sequences; 65% to 75% are singletons and the top ten take around 4%. Germline CDR1 is SGHRS and CDR2 is YFSETQ. CDR3 length: 15 residues. V was clipped by 4 bases and J by 2 bases; unmatched bases: 9. This clonotype was seen a few times. Its antigen remains unknown. The sequencing sample was made of sorted CD4+, CD8+, or CD8+CD57+ T cells (not recorded which) from PBMCs. The receptor comes from a human donor in good health, serving as a control. The V and J genes are TRBV5-1 and TRBJ2-7, with 7 positions matching TRBD1. CDR3 coding DNA: TGCGCCAGCAGCGGTAAGTCGGACAGGACCTACGAGCAGTACTTC. This codes for CASSGKSDRTYEQYF.